What follows describes a single T cell receptor beta chain. Its antigen is still unknown. With iRepertoire HTBI primers and Arm-PCR of CDR3 regions, TCR beta libraries were built. Original analysis: Among the samples, 60 to 75 TRBV and 14 to 15 TRBJ segments were identified. TCRdb redid the calling of the multiplex PCR reads with MiXCR, one entry per CDR3 protein. TCRdb's processing, not the study's, gives the V and J calls here. The sample comprises roughly 500,000 distinct CDR3 sequences, around 11% of which are singletons, and about 8.3% rests with the top ten. Time point of the sample: newly diagnosed GD, antithyroid drugs for less than 3 months. Scientists built the TCR library using RNA that was extracted from PBMCs. This sample is part of a study of regulatory T cells in long-lasting Graves disease. Study-level findings and limits: Sampling was limited to peripheral blood rather than thyroid tissue.

The data also belong to a second study, concerning T cells in Graves' hyperthyroidism and ophthalmopathy. As reported in that work: The authors deemed Graves' hyperthyroidism stable absent ophthalmopathy progression within 18 months.

This specimen consisted of peripheral blood mononuclear cells (PBMCs), obtained at new diagnosis, from a patient treated with antithyroid drugs. The TCR sequence derives from a woman in her 30s with Graves disease.

The CDR3 DNA reads TGTGCCAGCAGTGGGACGGGACTCTTAGTCGGTCAGCCCCAGCATTTT. Translated: CASSGTGLLVGQPQHF. The chain employs TRBV6-1 and TRBJ1-5; D may be TRBD1 (5 bases). Trimming pared 4 bases from V and 6 bases from J, leaving 19 bases between. Germline V gene sequence: CDR1 MNHNS, CDR2 SASEGT. The CDR3 contains 16 residues.